The entry below gives a single T cell receptor (beta chain) sequence along with its context. This clone's antigen is unknown. No much larger clone exists at a distance of one base, and base qualities are not known. This specimen belongs to a study of cytotoxic CD8 clonotypes in ibrutinib-treated CLL (dated by TCRdb to the early 2020s). Study-level background: The cohort included some 14 treatment-naive and 11 relapsed/refractory patients; roughly 17 were IGHV unmutated. Responses were partial in roughly 24 patients and complete in 2; after median about 70 months follow-up, some 15 stayed in remission and some twelve progressed. Every sample from remission and from progressive disease was obtained while the patients were still on ibrutinib. An average of about 250,000 productive templates and some 100,000 productive rearrangements was obtained per sample. Longitudinal samples were available for about 30% of the 86 trial participants. Cryopreserved peripheral blood mononuclear cells were collected before treatment, at response, and at either disease progression or sustained remission. Response samples were taken after a median of roughly eleven months on treatment, ranging from roughly 6 to 36 months.

Overall results and qualifications from the work: Sampling times were not matched between patients in sustained remission and patients whose disease was progressing, and lymph node repertoires were not examined. At ibrutinib response clonality went up, during sustained remission it held steady, and at progression it dropped back toward baseline. At baseline, clonality was higher than in age-matched healthy donors and showed a strong correlation with circulating CD8+ T-cell counts. Public clonotypes were rare and either shrank or stayed stable during treatment, and the rise in clonality at ibrutinib response reflected expansion of private clonotypes.

On a MiSeq, deep resolution sequencing aimed for a depth between 1 in 1 million and 1 in 200,000 T cells, with each clonotype covered about 9.9x on average. The immunoSEQ hsTCRB Kit was used to generate TCR beta libraries. Regarding the original processing steps: The data were analyzed with ImmunoSEQ Analyzer and ImmunoSEQ Data Assistant, and V, D and J gene assignments followed IMGT definitions. Clonality was computed as one minus normalized Shannon entropy of productive rearrangement frequencies, ranging from 0 to 1. Public clonotype analysis was restricted to overrepresented clonotypes comprising at least 0.05% of each patient's repertoire. Thirteen age-matched healthy donor repertoires from immuneACCESS were used as controls for clonality. TCRdb took this table from immuneACCESS and kept in-frame rearrangements with V and J called. Such tables lack part of the clones; where checked against another copy, unresolved V genes explain under half of the gap, and the rest is unexplained. From that table come the V and J calls and clone size; the DNA was used to work out D and trimming. This sample has fewer than 400,000 clones in its table, and about 61% of those were observed once. Of the sample, roughly 6.8% falls within the top ten clones.

Looking up the germline V gene yields CDR1 SGHTA and CDR2 FQGNSA. Taken from cysteine to phenylalanine, the CDR3 has 14 residues. Of all the DNA, just the CDR3 is kept, 42 bases in frame from base 1. V ends up 2 bases short and J 5 bases short, with an unmatched junction base count of 3. For TCR beta library preparation, approximately 1.8 micrograms of genomic DNA was extracted from cryopreserved PBMCs. Longitudinal blood samples from CLL patients on ibrutinib monotherapy were analyzed using high-throughput TCR beta sequencing. Patients were enrolled in a phase 2 open-label single-center ibrutinib monotherapy trial.

Recombination joined TRBV7-2 with TRBJ1-5; TRBD1 agrees with 7 junctional bases. This TCR was recovered from a human donor with chronic lymphocytic leukemia. Source: PBMCs, taken after 36 months of ibrutinib treatment. The CDR3 region reads CASSLITGDQPQHF. The DNA is as follows: TGTGCCAGCAGCTTAATCACAGGGGATCAGCCCCAGCATTTT.